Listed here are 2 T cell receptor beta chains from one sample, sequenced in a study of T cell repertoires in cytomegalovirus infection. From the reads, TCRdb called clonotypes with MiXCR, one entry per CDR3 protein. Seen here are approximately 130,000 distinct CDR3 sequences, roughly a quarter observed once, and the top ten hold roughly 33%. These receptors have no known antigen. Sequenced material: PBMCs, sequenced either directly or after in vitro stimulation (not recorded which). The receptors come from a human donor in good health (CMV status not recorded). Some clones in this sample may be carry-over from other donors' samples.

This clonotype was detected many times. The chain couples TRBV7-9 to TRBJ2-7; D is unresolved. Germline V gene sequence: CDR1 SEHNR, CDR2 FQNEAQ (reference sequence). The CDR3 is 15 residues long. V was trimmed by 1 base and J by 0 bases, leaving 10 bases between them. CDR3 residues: CASSLGALSSYEQYF. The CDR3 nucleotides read TGTGCCAGCAGCTTAGGGGCCCTTAGCTCCTACGAGCAGTACTTC.

CDR3 nucleotide sequence: TGTGCCAGCAACCCGGGGAGTAACTATGGCTACACCTTC. It codes for CASNPGSNYGYTF. This sequence joins TRBV11-2 and TRBJ1-2, with D hard to call. Germline CDR1 is SGHAT and CDR2 is FQNNGV. The CDR3 covers 13 residues. The V and J ends lost 7 bases and 1 base respectively, with 10 bases between them.